The T cell receptor (beta chain) described here comes from a study of cytomegalovirus exposure and HLA in healthy donors. The primer mix had 60 Vbeta and 13 Jbeta primers. Assay used: immunoSEQ multiplex PCR; TCRdb lists only in-frame clones, some missing. The table has 140,000 to 150,000 clones, roughly 74% seen once; the top ten hold 2.4%. Germline CDR1 and CDR2: SNHLY and FYNNEI. CDR3 length: 13 residues. Between the trimmed V and J ends, which lost 8 bases and 1 base, there was a span of 11 bases. This clonotype originated in a woman aged 18 to 35 in good health and CMV-seropositive. Material for sequencing was PBMCs. The V and J genes are TRBV2 and TRBJ2-5; D might be TRBD1 (6 bases). The chain's CDR3 is CASGRTAQETQYF. CDR3 DNA: TGTGCCAGCGGCCGGACAGCCCAAGAGACCCAGTACTTC.